The subject of this entry is one T cell receptor beta chain. This sample is drawn from a study of cytomegalovirus exposure and HLA in healthy donors. Germline CDR1 and CDR2: MDHEN and SYDVKM. The CDR3 has 14 amino acids. Trimming left V 2 bases short and J 3 bases short, with 10 bases between. Use of 60 Vbeta and 13 Jbeta primers characterized the PCR. Here immunoSEQ multiplex PCR was the method, and the copy in TCRdb shows in-frame clones only, minus some. This sample has 100,000 to 150,000 clones, with approximately 83% found just once. This TCR came from a girl between 2 and 10 years old in good health and CMV-seronegative. The sequencing input was PBMCs. J is TRBJ1-1 and V is TRBV28; the D is unclear. CDR3 DNA: TGTGCCAGCAGTTTAGGGCAGGAATACACTGAAGCTTTCTTT. Translation: CASSLGQEYTEAFF.